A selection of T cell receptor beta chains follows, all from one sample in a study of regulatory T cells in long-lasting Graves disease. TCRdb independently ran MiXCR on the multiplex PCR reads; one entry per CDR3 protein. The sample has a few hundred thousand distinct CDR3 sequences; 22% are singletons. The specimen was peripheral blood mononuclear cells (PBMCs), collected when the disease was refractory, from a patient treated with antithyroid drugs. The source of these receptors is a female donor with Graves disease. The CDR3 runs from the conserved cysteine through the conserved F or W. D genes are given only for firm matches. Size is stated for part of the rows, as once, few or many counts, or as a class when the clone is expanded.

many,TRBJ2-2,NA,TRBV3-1,TGTGCCAGCAAGGATTCCGGAACGAACACCGGGGAGCTGTTTTTT,CASKDSGTNTGELFF
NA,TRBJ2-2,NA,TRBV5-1,TGCGCCAGCAGTTCTAAGGGGTCCGGGGAGCTGTTTTTT,CASSSKGSGELFF
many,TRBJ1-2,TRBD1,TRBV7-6,TGTGCCAGCAGCTTAGCCTCAAGTGGACAGGCTTGGATCGGCTACACCTTC,CASSLASSGQAWIGYTF
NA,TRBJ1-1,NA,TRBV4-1,TGCGCCAGCAGCCGCCTTCCCGGGCAGGGAAGAGGTGAGACTGAAGCTTTCTTT,CASSRLPGQGRGETEAFF
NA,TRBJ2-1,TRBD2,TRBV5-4,TGTGCCAGCAGCATTCTTAGCGGGAGGGCCTACAATGAGCAGTTCTTC,CASSILSGRAYNEQFF
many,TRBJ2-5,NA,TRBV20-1,TGCAGTGCTATACAAGGGACGGCAACTCAAGAGACCCAGTACTTC,CSAIQGTATQETQYF
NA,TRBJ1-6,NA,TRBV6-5,TGTGCCAGCAGTTACTCGAGGAGGGCATATAATTCACCCCTCCACTTT,CASSYSRRAYNSPLHF
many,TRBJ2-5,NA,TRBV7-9,TGTGCCAGCAGCGTTAGTTTACGACAGCAAGAGACCCAGTACTTC,CASSVSLRQQETQYF
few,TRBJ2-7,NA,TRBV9,TGTGCCAGCAGCGTGGAGGGAAATAATAACGAGCAGTACTTC,CASSVEGNNNEQYF
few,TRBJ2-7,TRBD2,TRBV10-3,TGTGCCATCAGTGAGTGGCTAGCGGGTTCCCCCCACGAGCAGTACTTC,CAISEWLAGSPHEQYF
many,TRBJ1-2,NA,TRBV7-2,TGTGCCAGCACCCTTAGTAGGGGAAACTATGGCTACACCTTC,CASTLSRGNYGYTF
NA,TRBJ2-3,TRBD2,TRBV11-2,TGTGCCAGCAGTCCGGGACTAGCGGGACCGAGAGATACGCAGTATTTT,CASSPGLAGPRDTQYF
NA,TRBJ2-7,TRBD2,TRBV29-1,TGCAGCGTGGGGACTAGCGGGAGTTTGGGCGAGCAGTACTTC,CSVGTSGSLGEQYF
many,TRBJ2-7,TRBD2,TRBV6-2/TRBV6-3,TGTGCCAGCAGACTAGCGGGGGCCTACTACGAGCAGTACTTC,CASRLAGAYYEQYF
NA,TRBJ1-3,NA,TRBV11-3,TGTGCCAGCAGCTTAAAAGAGGCCGCTTCTGGAAACACCATATATTTT,CASSLKEAASGNTIYF
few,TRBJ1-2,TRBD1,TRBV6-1,TGTGCCAGCAGTGGGGACAGGGGGGGCTACACCTTC,CASSGDRGGYTF
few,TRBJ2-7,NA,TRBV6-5,TGTGCCAGCAGTTACCGCCGGGGGGCAAGGGTCTACGAGCAGTACTTC,CASSYRRGARVYEQYF
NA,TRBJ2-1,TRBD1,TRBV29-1,TGCAGCGTTGAAGATGGGACAGGCGCGGGTGAGCAGTTCTTC,CSVEDGTGAGEQFF
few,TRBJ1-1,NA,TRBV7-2,TGTGCCAGCAGCTCTATAACCGGGGATGAAGCTTTCTTT,CASSSITGDEAFF
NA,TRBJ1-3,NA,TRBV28,TGTGCCAGCAGGGAGGCAGCGAGCTCTGGAAACACCATATATTTT,CASREAASSGNTIYF
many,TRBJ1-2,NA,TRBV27,TGTGCCAGCAGTTTAGATTCCGACGGAGTCTCTGGCTACACCTTC,CASSLDSDGVSGYTF
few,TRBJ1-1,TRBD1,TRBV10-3,TGTGCCATCAGCCCGACAGGGGACACTGAAGCTTTCTTT,CAISPTGDTEAFF
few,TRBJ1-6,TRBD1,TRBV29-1,TGCAGCGTTCGACAGGGTATAGAATCACCCCTCCACTTT,CSVRQGIESPLHF
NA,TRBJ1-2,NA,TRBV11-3,TGTGCCAGCAGCTTAGACGAGGGAGGGGTTTCGGGCTACACCTTC,CASSLDEGGVSGYTF
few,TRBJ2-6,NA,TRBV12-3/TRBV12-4,TGTGCCAGCAGTTTACGCCAGGGGGGGATCTCTGGGGCCAACGTCCTGACTTTC,CASSLRQGGISGANVLTF
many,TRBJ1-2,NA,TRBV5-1,TGCGCCAGCAGCGCTCCCGACAGGCTGGAAGACGGCTACACCTTC,CASSAPDRLEDGYTF
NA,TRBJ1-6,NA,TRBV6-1,TGTGCCAGCCAGCGAATGGCAGGCAATTCACCCCTCCACTTT,CASQRMAGNSPLHF
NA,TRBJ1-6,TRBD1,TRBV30,TGTGCCTGGACCGGGACAGGATATAATTCACCCCTCCACTTT,CAWTGTGYNSPLHF
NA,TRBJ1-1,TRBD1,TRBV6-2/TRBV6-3,TGTGCCAGCAGTGGGACGACAGGGTCGAACACTGAAGCTTTCTTT,CASSGTTGSNTEAFF
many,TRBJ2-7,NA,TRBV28,TGTGCCAGCAGTAAGTCAACGGGCGCCTACGAGCAGTACTTC,CASSKSTGAYEQYF
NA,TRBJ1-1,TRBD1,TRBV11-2,TGTGCCAGTACCAAGACAGGGGAGGTCACTGAAGCTTTCTTT,CASTKTGEVTEAFF
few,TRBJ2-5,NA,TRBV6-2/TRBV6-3,TGTGCCAGCAGTTACTCGCGCGCTGATCGGGTGACCCAGTACTTC,CASSYSRADRVTQYF
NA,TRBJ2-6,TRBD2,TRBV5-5,TGTGCCAGCAGCTTGGCTATCCCCCAGCGGGGGGCAGGAGGGGCCAACGTCCTGACTTTC,CASSLAIPQRGAGGANVLTF
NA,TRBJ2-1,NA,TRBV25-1,TGTGCCAGCAGTTCTCACACAGGTGGAGCGGACCCCCCGTTACCAAATGAGCAGTTCTTC,CASSSHTGGADPPLPNEQFF
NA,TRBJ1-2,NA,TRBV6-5,TGTGCCAGCAGTTACTGGGGCAGGGTCGGAGGCTACACCTTC,CASSYWGRVGGYTF
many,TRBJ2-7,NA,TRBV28,TGTGCCAGCAGTTTACGGACAGGGAGGGACGAGCAGTACTTC,CASSLRTGRDEQYF
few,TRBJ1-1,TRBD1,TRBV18,TGTGCCAGCTCACCAAGTCTCGGACAGGGTTACACTGAAGCTTTCTTT,CASSPSLGQGYTEAFF
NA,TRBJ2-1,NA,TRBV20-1,TGCAGTGCTAGTGAGTTGGGTAACGGCAATGAGCAGTTCTTC,CSASELGNGNEQFF
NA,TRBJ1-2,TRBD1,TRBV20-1,TGCAGTGCTATGAATGACAGGGTTTATTATGGCTACACCTTC,CSAMNDRVYYGYTF
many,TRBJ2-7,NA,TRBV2,TGTGCCAGCAGGGCCGACGGCTACGAGCAGTACTTC,CASRADGYEQYF